The 20 T cell receptor beta chains reported below all come from one sample, sequenced in a study of PD-L1 blockade in urothelial cancer. Time point defined: pretreatment peripheral blood. Clones were sequenced by immunoSEQ multiplex PCR, and TCRdb holds only the in-frame ones, with some missing. Of approximately 50,000 clones in the sample, around 84% were seen once. The specimen was PBMCs, collected around atezolizumab (anti-PD-L1) treatment. Receptors originate from a man between 65 and 85 years old with urothelial cancer.

This chain connects TRBV9 to TRBJ2-3; the D gene is possibly TRBD1 (7 bases). This CDR3 comprises 16 residues. The V and J ends lost 3 bases and 4 bases respectively, with 18 bases between them. The germline V gene has CDR1 SGDLS and CDR2 YYNGEE. CDR3 sequence reads: CASSDGGTDAADTQYF. CDR3 bases: TGTGCCAGCAGCGACGGCGGGACAGACGCGGCAGATACGCAGTATTTT.

The J gene is TRBJ1-4, the V gene TRBV7-9; D remains ambiguous. The CDR3 is 12 residues long. Germline values: CDR1 SEHNR, CDR2 FQNEAQ (reference sequence). Trimming took off 9 bases at V and 8 bases at J, with 13 bases between the two ends. CDR3 DNA: TGTGCCAGTCAAATGGCCGGGGAAAAACTGTTTTTT. It is translated as CASQMAGEKLFF.

CDR3 loop: CASRENYEQYF. CDR3 coding DNA: TGTGCCAGCAGGGAGAACTACGAGCAGTACTTC. The rearrangement links TRBV25-1 to TRBJ2-7; no reliable D call. Germline lookup yields CDR1 MGHDK and CDR2 SYGVNS. The V and J ends lost 6 bases and 3 bases respectively, with 6 bases between them. The CDR3 totals 11 residues.

V gene TRBV5-5 combines with J gene TRBJ1-1; no clear D gene. The V gene lost 2 bases and the J gene lost 2 bases, with 16 bases spanning the gap. CDR3 length: 16 amino acids. The germline V gene has CDR1 SGHKS and CDR2 YYEKEE (reference sequence). CDR3 sequence: CASSLLPVGGNTEAFF. CDR3 in DNA: TGTGCCAGCAGCTTACTTCCGGTGGGAGGCAACACTGAAGCTTTCTTT.

The chain carries TRBV6-6 and TRBJ2-5; TRBD2 matches at 10 bases. This CDR3 has 13 amino acids. Germline loops: CDR1 MNHNY, CDR2 SVGAGI (reference sequence). V lost 5 bases, J lost 4 bases, and 1 base stayed unmatched. The CDR3 sequence is CASSRLAGETQYF. In DNA, the CDR3 is TGTGCCAGCAGTAGACTAGCGGGAGAGACCCAGTACTTC.

The rearrangement links TRBV10-2 to TRBJ2-7; D is possibly TRBD2 (5 bases). Germline CDR1 reads WSHSY; CDR2 reads SAAADI. This CDR3 is built from 14 residues. The V gene lost 3 bases and the J gene lost 0 bases, with 9 bases spanning the gap. DNA of the CDR3: TGCGCCAGCAGTGAATACCGGGACTCCTACGAGCAGTACTTC. Translation gives CASSEYRDSYEQYF.

The chain recombines TRBV5-4 with TRBJ1-1, with unresolved D. The CDR3 is 16 amino acids. Germline CDR1 and CDR2: SGHNT and YYREEE (reference sequence). The V gene lost 0 bases and the J gene lost 1 base, with 13 bases spanning the gap. The CDR3 DNA is TGTGCCAGCAGCTTGGAGGGTAGGGCGGGGAACACTGAAGCTTTCTTT. It is translated as CASSLEGRAGNTEAFF.

The genes are TRBV12-2 and TRBJ2-3; no check of the table's D call, TRBD1, against the DNA was made. TRBV12-2 is a pseudogene. The CDR3 contains 14 residues. The CDR3 here is CASRPRQGTDTQYF. The CDR3 coding sequence is TGTGCAAGTCGCCCCCGACAGGGGACAGATACGCAGTATTTT.

The V call is TRBV28, the J call TRBJ2-3; 7 bases fit TRBD2. The CDR3 contains 14 residues. Trimming took 2 bases from V and 2 from J; bases not matched to a gene: 1. The germline V gene encodes CDR1 MDHEN and CDR2 SYDVKM. The CDR3 DNA is TGTGCCAGCAGTTTAGCGGGAGTCACAGATACGCAGTATTTT. Protein product: CASSLAGVTDTQYF.

This chain uses TRBV5-5 with TRBJ2-7, with TRBD1 matching over 8 bases. CDR1 and CDR2 from the germline V gene are SGHKS and YYEKEE (reference sequence). The CDR3 sequence is 14 residues long. V trimming: 2 bases; J trimming: 6 bases; junction bases outside the gene matches: 7. The CDR3: CASSLGQGKGEQYF. The CDR3 DNA sequence: TGTGCCAGCAGCTTAGGACAGGGTAAGGGCGAGCAGTACTTC. Drawing the rest from reference TRBV5-5 and TRBJ2-7, the complete variable domain is DAGVTQSPTHLIKTRGQQVTLRCSPISGHKSVSWYQQVLGQGPQFIFQYYEKEERGRGNFPDRFSARQFPNYSSELNVNALLLGDSALYLCASSLGQGKGEQYFGPGTRLTVT.

This rearrangement joins TRBV5-5 to TRBJ2-7; TRBD1 matches 7 bases. There are 14 residues in the CDR3. Per germline, CDR1 SGHKS and CDR2 YYEKEE (reference sequence). The V and J ends lost 1 base and 2 bases, in that order; junction bases with no gene match: 3. CDR3 in amino acids: CASSLRQGTYEQYF. Written as DNA, the CDR3 is TGTGCCAGCAGCTTGAGACAGGGAACCTACGAGCAGTACTTC.

The V call is TRBV28, the J call TRBJ2-7; TRBD2 might be the D (6 bases). V shed 2 bases and J shed 7 bases, with 18 bases lying between them. Germline CDR1 and CDR2: MDHEN and SYDVKM. The CDR3 is made up of 15 amino acids. The CDR3 loop is CASSLATAGSREQYF. The CDR3 coding sequence is TGTGCCAGCAGTTTAGCTACGGCGGGATCTAGGGAGCAGTACTTC.

This chain uses TRBV30 with TRBJ2-7, with D perhaps matching TRBD2 (6 bases). V was trimmed by 4 bases and J by 3 bases, leaving 16 bases between them. The germline gives CDR1 GTSNPN, CDR2 SVGIG (reference sequence). The CDR3 consists of 14 residues. For the CDR3, the DNA is TGTGCCTGGACGGGGGAGATAGGGGACTACGAGCAGTACTTC. It is translated as CAWTGEIGDYEQYF.

The chain combines TRBV5-1 with TRBJ1-4; 8 bases align to TRBD1. CDR1 and CDR2 from the germline V gene are SGHRS and YFSETQ. This CDR3 region has 13 residues. With 4 bases clipped from V and 7 bases from J, the junction kept 3 bases outside the gene matches. The CDR3: CASSPGQGEKLFF. In nucleotides, the CDR3 is TGCGCCAGCAGCCCAGGACAGGGTGAAAAACTGTTTTTT.

The chain is built from TRBV6-5 and TRBJ1-5; 8 nucleotides line up with TRBD1. J was trimmed by 1 base and V by 10 bases; bases with no gene match: 6. Germline assignment: CDR1 MNHEY and CDR2 SVGAGI. CDR3 length: 14 residues. In DNA form, the CDR3 reads TGTGCCACTCGACAGGGGAGAAGCAATCAGCCCCAGCATTTT. Amino acids: CATRQGRSNQPQHF.

The V gene is TRBV5-4, the J gene TRBJ1-2; TRBD1 aligns across 8 bases. V trimming: 4 bases; J trimming: 0 bases; junction bases outside the gene matches: 8. The V gene's germline CDR1 is SGHNT and CDR2 YYREEE (reference sequence). This CDR3 spans 16 amino acids. The CDR3 is CASSPGQAFTNYGYTF. CDR3 DNA sequence: TGTGCCAGCAGCCCGGGACAGGCTTTCACTAACTATGGCTACACCTTC.

The CDR3 spells CASRSGTSDEQFF. CDR3 DNA: TGTGCCAGCAGGTCCGGGACTAGCGATGAGCAGTTCTTC. The chain joins TRBV6-6 to TRBJ2-1, with 10 positions matching TRBD2. Germline V gene sequence: CDR1 MNHNY, CDR2 SVGAGI (reference sequence). This CDR3 contains 13 residues. The ends lost 6 bases at V and 8 bases at J; junction bases unmatched: 4.

The chain employs TRBV7-6 and TRBJ1-1; tentatively, D is TRBD1 (6 bases). This CDR3 comprises 18 residues. CDR1 and CDR2 (germline): SGHVS, FNYEAQ. The V gene lost 2 bases and the J gene lost 1 base, with 20 bases spanning the gap. In DNA, the CDR3 is TGTGCCAGCAGCTTATCCGGCGGGGGGCTGGTGAGGAACACTGAAGCTTTCTTT. It specifies CASSLSGGGLVRNTEAFF.

This clone was found once. The V and J genes are TRBV19 and TRBJ2-6; D is perhaps TRBD2 (6 bases). V lost 3 bases and J lost 6, with 12 bases in between. This CDR3 spans 15 amino acids. Germline CDR1 LNHDA, CDR2 SQIVND (reference sequence). The CDR3 sequence: CASSMTPGEANVLTF. DNA for the CDR3: TGTGCCAGTAGTATGACCCCGGGGGAGGCCAACGTCCTGACTTTC.

The chain carries TRBV4-1 and TRBJ1-6, with D possibly being TRBD1 (5 bases). Germline CDR1 MGHRA, CDR2 YSYEKL. This CDR3 region has 16 residues. Trimming took 6 bases from V and 6 from J, leaving 18 bases between them. CDR3 loop: CASRGRRNGGNSPLHF. The CDR3 bases are TGCGCCAGCAGGGGGAGGCGAAATGGGGGTAATTCACCCCTCCACTTT.